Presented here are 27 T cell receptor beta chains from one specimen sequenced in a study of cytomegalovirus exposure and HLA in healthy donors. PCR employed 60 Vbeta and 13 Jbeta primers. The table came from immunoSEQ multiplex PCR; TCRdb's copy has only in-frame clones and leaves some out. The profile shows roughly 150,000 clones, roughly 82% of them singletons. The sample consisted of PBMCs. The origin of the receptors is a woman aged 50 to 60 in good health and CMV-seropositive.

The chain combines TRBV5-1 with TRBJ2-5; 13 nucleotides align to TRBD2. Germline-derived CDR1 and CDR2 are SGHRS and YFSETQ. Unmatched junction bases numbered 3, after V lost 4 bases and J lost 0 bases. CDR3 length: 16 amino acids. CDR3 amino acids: CASSRTSGGYQETQYF. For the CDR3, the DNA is TGCGCCAGCAGCCGGACTAGCGGGGGATACCAAGAGACCCAGTACTTC.

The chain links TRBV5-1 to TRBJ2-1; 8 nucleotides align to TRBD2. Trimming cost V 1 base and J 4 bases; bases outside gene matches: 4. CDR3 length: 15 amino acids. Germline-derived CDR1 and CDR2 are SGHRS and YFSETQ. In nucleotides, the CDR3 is TGCGCCAGCAGCTTGAGTTCGGGAGGGTACAATGAGCAGTTCTTC. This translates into CASSLSSGGYNEQFF.

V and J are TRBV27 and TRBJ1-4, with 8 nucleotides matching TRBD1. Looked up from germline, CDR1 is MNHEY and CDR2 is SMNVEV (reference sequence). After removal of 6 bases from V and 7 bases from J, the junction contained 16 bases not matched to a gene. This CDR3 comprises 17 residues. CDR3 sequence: CASSPAGGAGLSEKLFF. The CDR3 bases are TGTGCCAGCAGCCCCGCAGGGGGCGCCGGGCTTAGTGAAAAACTGTTTTTT.

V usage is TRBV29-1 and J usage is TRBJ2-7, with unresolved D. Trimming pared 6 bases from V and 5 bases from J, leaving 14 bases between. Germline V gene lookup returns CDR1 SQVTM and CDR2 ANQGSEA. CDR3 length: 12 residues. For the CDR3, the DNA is TGCAGCGTCGCAGGTTACCAACACGAGCAGTACTTC. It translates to CSVAGYQHEQYF.

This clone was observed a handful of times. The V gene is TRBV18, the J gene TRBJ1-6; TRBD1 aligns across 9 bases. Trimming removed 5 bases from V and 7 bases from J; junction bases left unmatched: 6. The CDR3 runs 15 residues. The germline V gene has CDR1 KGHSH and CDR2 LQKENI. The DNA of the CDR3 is TGTGCCAGCTCAGCCGGACAGGGGAGAAATTCACCCCTCCACTTT. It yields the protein CASSAGQGRNSPLHF.

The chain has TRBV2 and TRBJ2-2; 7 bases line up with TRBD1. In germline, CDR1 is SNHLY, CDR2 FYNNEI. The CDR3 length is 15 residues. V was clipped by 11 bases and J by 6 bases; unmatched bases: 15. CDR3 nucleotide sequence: TGTGCCCAAGGACAGGCCTCAGGGGTGGCCGGGGAGCTGTTTTTT. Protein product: CAQGQASGVAGELFF.

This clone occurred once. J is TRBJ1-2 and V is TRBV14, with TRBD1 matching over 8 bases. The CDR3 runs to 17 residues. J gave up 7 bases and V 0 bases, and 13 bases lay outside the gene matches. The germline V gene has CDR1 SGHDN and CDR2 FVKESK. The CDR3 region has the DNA TGTGCCAGCAGCCAAGAACTGTGGGGCAGGGGGCTTGGTGGCTACACCTTC. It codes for CASSQELWGRGLGGYTF.

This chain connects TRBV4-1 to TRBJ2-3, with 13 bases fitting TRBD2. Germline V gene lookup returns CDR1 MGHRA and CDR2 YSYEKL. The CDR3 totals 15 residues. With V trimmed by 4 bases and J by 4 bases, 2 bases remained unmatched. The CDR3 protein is CASSPTSGGPDTQYF. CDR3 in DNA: TGCGCCAGCAGCCCGACTAGCGGGGGGCCAGATACGCAGTATTTT.

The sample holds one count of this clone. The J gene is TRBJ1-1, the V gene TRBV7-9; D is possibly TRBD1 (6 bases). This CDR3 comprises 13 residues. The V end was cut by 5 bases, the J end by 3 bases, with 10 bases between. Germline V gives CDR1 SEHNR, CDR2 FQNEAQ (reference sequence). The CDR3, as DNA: TGTGCCAGCAGCCTTACAGGGTACACTGAAGCTTTCTTT. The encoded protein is CASSLTGYTEAFF.

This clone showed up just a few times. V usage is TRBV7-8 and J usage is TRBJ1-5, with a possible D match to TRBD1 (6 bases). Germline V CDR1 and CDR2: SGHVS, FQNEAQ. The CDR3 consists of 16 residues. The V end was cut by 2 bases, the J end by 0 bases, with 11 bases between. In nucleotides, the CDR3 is TGTGCCAGCAGCTTAATAAGGACAGATAGCAATCAGCCCCAGCATTTT. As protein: CASSLIRTDSNQPQHF.

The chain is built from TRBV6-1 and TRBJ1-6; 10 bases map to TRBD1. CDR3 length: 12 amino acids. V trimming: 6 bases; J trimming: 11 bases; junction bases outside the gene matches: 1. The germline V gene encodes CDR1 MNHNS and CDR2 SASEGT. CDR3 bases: TGTGCCAGCAGGGACAGGGGGACACCCCTCCACTTT. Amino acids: CASRDRGTPLHF.

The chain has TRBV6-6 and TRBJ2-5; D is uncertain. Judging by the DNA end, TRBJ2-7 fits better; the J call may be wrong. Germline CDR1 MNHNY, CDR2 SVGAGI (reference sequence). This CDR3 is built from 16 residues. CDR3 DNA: TGTGCCAGCAGTTACTCGAGCGCCAGTTCTACCTACGAGCAGTACTTC. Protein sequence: CASSYSSASSTYEQYF.

The CDR3 reads CASSRSLSTDTQYF. The CDR3 coding sequence is TGTGCCAGCAGCCGTTCCCTGAGCACAGATACGCAGTATTTT. The chain links TRBV7-3 to TRBJ2-3, with D unresolved. This CDR3 comprises 14 residues. Trimming took off 5 bases at V and 0 bases at J, with 9 bases between the two ends. CDR1 is SGHTA and CDR2 is FQGTGA in the germline V gene. The complete variable domain, with remaining parts taken from reference TRBV7-3 and TRBJ2-3, reads GAGVSQTPSNKVTEKGKYVELRCDPISGHTALYWYRQSLGQGPEFLIYFQGTGAADDSGLPNDRFFAVRPEGSVSTLKIQRTERGDSAVYLCASSRSLSTDTQYFGPGTRLTVL.

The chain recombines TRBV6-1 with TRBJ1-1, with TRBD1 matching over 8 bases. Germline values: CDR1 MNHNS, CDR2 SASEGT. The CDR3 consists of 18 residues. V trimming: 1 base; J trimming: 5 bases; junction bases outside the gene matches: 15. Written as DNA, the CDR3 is TGTGCCAGCAGTGAAGGATTCGAGACAGGGGTAATGAGGACTGAAGCTTTCTTT. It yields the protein CASSEGFETGVMRTEAFF.

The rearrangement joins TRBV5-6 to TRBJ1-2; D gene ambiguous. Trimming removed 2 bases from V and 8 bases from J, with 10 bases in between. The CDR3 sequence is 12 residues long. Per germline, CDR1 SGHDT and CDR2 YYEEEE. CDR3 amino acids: CASSFRRGGYTF. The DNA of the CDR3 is TGTGCCAGCAGCTTTCGTCGAGGCGGCTACACCTTC.

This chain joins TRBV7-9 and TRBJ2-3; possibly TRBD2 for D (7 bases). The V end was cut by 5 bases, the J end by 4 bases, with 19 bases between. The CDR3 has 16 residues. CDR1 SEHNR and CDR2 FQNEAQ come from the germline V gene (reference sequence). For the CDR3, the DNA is TGTGCCAGCAGCCCGGGGGGCGCGAGGTTCTCAGATACGCAGTATTTT. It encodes CASSPGGARFSDTQYF.

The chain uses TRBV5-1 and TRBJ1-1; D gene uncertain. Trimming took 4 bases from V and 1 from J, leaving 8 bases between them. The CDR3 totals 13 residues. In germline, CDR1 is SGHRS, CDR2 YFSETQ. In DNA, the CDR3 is TGCGCCAGCAGCGAAACATCGAACACTGAAGCTTTCTTT. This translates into CASSETSNTEAFF.

CDR3: CATYGQGSNEKLFF. CDR3 bases: TGTGCCACCTACGGACAGGGGTCTAATGAAAAACTGTTTTTT. This chain connects TRBV6-5 to TRBJ1-4; 9 bases agree with TRBD1. Trimming at V came to 10 bases and at J to 3 bases, leaving 6 bases not matched to a gene. CDR3 length: 14 amino acids. The germline gives CDR1 MNHEY, CDR2 SVGAGI.

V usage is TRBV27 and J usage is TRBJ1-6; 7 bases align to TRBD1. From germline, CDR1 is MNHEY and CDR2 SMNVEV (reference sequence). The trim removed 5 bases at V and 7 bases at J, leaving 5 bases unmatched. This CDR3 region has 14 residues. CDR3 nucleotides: TGTGCCAGCAGTCCGGGACAGCTAAATTCACCCCTCCACTTT. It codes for CASSPGQLNSPLHF.

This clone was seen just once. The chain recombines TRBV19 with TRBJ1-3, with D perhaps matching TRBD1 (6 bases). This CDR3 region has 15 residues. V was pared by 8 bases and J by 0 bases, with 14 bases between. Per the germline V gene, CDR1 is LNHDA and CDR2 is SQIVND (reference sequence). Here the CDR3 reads CASLDSTYSGNTIYF. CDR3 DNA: TGTGCCAGTCTGGACAGCACCTACTCTGGAAACACCATATATTTT.

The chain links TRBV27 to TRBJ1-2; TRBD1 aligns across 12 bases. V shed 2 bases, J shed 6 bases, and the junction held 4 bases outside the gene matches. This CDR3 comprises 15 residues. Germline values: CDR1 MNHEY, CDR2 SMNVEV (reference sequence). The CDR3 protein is CASSLGDRGQNGYTF. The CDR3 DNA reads TGTGCCAGCAGTTTAGGGGACAGGGGGCAAAATGGCTACACCTTC.

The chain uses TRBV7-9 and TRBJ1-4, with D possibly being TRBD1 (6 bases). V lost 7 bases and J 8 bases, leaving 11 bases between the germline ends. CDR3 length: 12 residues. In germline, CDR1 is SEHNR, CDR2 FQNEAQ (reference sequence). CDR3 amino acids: CASTGVWEKLFF. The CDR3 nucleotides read TGTGCCAGCACAGGGGTGTGGGAAAAACTGTTTTTT. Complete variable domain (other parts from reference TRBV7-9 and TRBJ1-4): DTGVSQNPRHKITKRGQNVTFRCDPISEHNRLYWYRQTLGQGPEFLTYFQNEAQLEKSRLLSDRFSAERPKGSFSTLEIQRTEQGDSAMYLCASTGVWEKLFFGSGTQLSVL.

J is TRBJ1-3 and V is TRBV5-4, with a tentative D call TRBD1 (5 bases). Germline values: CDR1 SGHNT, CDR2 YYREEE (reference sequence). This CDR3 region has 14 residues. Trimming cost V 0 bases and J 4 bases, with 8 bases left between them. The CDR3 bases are TGTGCCAGCAGCTTGGGGCAGGGAGGAAACACCATATATTTT. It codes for CASSLGQGGNTIYF.

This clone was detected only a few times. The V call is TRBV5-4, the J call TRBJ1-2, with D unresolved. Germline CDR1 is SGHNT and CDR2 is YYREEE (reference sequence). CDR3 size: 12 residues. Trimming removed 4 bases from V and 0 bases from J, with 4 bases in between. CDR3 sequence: CASSLANYGYTF. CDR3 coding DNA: TGTGCCAGCAGCCTCGCTAACTATGGCTACACCTTC.

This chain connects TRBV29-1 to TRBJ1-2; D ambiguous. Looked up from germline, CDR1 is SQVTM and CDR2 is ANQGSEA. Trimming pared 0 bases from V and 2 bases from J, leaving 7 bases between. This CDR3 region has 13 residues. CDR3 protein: CSVEDGGNYGYTF. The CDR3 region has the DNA TGCAGCGTTGAAGATGGAGGGAACTATGGCTACACCTTC.

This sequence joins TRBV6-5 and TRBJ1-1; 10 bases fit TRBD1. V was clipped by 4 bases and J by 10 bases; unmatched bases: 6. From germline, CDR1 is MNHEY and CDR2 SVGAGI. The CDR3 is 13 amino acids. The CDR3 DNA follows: TGTGCCAGCAGTTCCCCAGGGGACAGGGGAGCTTTCTTT. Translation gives CASSSPGDRGAFF.

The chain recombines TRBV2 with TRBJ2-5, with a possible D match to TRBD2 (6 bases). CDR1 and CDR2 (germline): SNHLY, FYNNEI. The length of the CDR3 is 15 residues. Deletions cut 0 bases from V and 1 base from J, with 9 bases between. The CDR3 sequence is CASSEARGPQETQYF. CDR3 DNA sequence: TGTGCCAGCAGTGAAGCGCGGGGCCCCCAAGAGACCCAGTACTTC.